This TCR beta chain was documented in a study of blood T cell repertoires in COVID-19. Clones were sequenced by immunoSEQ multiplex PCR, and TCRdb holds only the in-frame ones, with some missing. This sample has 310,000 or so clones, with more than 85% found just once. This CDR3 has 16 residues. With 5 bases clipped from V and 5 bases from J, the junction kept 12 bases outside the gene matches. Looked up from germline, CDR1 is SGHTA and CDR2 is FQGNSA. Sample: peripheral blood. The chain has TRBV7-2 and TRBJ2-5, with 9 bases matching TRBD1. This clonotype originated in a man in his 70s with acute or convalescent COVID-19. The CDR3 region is CASSIRDRVYMETQYF. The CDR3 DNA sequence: TGTGCCAGCAGCATCCGGGACAGGGTGTATATGGAGACCCAGTACTTC.